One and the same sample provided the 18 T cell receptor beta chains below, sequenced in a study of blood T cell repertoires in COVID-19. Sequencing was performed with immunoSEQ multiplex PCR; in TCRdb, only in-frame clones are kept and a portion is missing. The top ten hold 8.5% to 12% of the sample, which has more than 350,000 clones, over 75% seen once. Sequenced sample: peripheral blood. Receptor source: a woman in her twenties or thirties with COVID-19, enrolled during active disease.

CDR3 residues: CASSQDGGAGDPETQYF. In DNA form, the CDR3 reads TGCGCCAGCAGCCAAGATGGCGGAGCGGGAGATCCCGAGACCCAGTACTTC. The rearrangement joins TRBV4-1 to TRBJ2-5; 8 positions agree with TRBD2. Germline lookup yields CDR1 MGHRA and CDR2 YSYEKL. V lost 0 bases to trimming and J lost 5 bases; unmatched junction nucleotides: 11. The CDR3 sequence is 17 residues long.

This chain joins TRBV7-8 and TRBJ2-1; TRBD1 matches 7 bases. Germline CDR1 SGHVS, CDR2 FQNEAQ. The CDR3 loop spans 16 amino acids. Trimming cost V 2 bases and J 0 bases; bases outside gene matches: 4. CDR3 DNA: TGTGCCAGCAGCTTAAGACAGGGTAGCTCCTACAATGAGCAGTTCTTC. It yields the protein CASSLRQGSSYNEQFF.

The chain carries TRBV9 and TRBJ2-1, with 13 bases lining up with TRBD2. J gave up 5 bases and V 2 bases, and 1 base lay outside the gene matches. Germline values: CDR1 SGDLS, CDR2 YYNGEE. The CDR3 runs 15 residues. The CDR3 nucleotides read TGTGCCAGCAGCGTGGGGACTAGCGGGAACAATGAGCAGTTCTTC. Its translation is CASSVGTSGNNEQFF. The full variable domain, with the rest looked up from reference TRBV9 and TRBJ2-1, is DSGVTQTPKHLITATGQRVTLRCSPRSGDLSVYWYQQSLDQGLQFLIQYYNGEERAKGNILERFSAQQFPDLHSELNLSSLELGDSALYFCASSVGTSGNNEQFFGPGTRLTVL.

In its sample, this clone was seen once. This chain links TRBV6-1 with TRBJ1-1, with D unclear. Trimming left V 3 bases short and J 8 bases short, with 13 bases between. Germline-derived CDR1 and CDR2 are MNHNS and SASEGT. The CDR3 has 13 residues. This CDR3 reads CASSDYNRGEAFF. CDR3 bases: TGTGCCAGCAGTGATTACAATCGCGGGGAAGCTTTCTTT.

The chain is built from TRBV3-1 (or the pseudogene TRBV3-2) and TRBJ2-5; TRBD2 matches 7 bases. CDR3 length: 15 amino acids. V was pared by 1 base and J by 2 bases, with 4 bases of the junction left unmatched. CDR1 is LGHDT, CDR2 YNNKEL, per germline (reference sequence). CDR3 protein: CASSQVRLAQETQYF. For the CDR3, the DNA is TGTGCCAGCAGCCAAGTTAGACTAGCACAAGAGACCCAGTACTTC.

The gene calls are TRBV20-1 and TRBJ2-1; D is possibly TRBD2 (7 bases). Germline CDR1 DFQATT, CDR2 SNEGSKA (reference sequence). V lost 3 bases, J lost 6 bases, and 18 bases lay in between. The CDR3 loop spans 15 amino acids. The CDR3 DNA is TGCAGTGCTAGTCGGGCGCGGGGGCGGATCAATGAGCAGTTCTTC. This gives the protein CSASRARGRINEQFF.

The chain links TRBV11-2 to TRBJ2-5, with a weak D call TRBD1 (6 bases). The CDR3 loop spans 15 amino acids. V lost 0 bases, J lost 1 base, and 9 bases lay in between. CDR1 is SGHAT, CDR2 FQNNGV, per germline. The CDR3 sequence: CASSLERGTQETQYF. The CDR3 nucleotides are TGTGCCAGCAGCTTAGAGAGGGGGACCCAAGAGACCCAGTACTTC.

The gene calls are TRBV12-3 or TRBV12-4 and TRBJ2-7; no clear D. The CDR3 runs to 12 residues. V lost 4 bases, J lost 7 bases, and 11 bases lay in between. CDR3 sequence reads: CASSWHHGEQYF. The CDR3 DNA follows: TGTGCCAGCAGTTGGCACCACGGGGAGCAGTACTTC.

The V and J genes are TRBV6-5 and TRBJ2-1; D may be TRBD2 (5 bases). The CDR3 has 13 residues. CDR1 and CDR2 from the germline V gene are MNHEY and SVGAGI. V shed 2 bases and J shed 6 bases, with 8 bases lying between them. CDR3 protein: CASSYRRGNEQFF. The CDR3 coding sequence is TGTGCCAGCAGTTACCGTCGGGGCAATGAGCAGTTCTTC.

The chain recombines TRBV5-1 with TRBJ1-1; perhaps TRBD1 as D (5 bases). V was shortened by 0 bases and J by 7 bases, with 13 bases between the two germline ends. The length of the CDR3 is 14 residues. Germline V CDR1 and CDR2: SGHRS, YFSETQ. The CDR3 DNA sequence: TGCGCCAGCAGCTTGGTAGGCGGCAGGGATGAAGCTTTCTTT. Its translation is CASSLVGGRDEAFF.

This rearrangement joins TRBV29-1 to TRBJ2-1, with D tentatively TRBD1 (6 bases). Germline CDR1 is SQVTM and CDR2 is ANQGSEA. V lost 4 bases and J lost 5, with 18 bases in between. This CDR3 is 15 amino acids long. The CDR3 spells CSVGKPGVGDNEQFF. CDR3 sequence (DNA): TGCAGCGTTGGAAAACCAGGGGTTGGTGACAATGAGCAGTTCTTC.

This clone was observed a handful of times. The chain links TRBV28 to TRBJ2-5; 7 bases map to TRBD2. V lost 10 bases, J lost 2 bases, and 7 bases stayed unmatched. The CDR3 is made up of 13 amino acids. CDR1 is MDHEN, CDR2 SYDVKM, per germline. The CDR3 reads CATLTSDQETQYF. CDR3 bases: TGTGCCACCTTAACTAGCGATCAAGAGACCCAGTACTTC. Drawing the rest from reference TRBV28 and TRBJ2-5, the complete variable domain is DVKVTQSSRYLVKRTGEKVFLECVQDMDHENMFWYRQDPGLGLRLIYFSYDVKMKEKGDIPEGYSVSREKKERFSLILESASTNQTSMYLCATLTSDQETQYFGPGTRLLVL.

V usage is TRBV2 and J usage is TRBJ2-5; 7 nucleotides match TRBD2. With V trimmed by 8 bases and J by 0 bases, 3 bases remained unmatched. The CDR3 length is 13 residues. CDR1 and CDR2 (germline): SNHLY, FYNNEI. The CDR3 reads CASSREYQETQYF. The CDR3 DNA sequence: TGTGCCAGCTCGCGGGAGTACCAAGAGACCCAGTACTTC. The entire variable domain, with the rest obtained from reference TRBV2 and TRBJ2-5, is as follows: EPEVTQTPSHQVTQMGQEVILRCVPISNHLYFYWYRQILGQKVEFLVSFYNNEISEKSEIFDDQFSVERPDGSNFTLKIRSTKLEDSAMYFCASSREYQETQYFGPGTRLLVL.

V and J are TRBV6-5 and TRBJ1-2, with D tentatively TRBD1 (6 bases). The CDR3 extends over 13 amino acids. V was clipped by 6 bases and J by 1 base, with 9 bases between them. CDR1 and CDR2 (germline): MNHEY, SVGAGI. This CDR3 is CASSRDNNYGYTF. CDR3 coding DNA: TGTGCCAGCAGCCGGGACAATAACTATGGCTACACCTTC.

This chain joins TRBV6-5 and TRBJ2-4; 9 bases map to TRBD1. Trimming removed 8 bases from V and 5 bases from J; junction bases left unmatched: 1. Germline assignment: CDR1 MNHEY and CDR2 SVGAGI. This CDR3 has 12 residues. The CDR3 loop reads CASRTGENIQYF. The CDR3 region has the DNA TGTGCCAGCCGGACAGGGGAAAACATTCAGTACTTC.

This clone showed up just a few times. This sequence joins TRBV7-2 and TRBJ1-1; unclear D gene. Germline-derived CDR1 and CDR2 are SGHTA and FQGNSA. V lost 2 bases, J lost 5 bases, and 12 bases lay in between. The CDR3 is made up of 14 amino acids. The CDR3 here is CASSLSMGGTEAFF. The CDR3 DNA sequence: TGTGCCAGCAGCTTATCGATGGGCGGGACTGAAGCTTTCTTT.

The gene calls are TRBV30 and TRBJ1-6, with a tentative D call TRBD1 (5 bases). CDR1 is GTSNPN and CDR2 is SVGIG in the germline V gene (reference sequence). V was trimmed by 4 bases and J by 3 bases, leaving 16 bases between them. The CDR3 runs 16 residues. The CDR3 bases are TGTGCCTGGATCCCACGCGGGGGTGTCTATAATTCACCCCTCCACTTT. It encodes CAWIPRGGVYNSPLHF. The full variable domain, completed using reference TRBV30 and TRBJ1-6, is SQTIHQWPATLVQPVGSPLSLECTVEGTSNPNLYWYRQAAGRGLQLLFYSVGIGQISSEVPQNLSASRPQDRQFILSSKKLLLSDSGFYLCAWIPRGGVYNSPLHFGNGTRLTVT.

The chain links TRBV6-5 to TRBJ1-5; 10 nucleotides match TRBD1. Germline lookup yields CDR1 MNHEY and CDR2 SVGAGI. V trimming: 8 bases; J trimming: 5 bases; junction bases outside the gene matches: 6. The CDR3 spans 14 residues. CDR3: CASSGTGEYQPQHF. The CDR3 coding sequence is TGTGCCAGCTCCGGGACAGGGGAGTATCAGCCCCAGCATTTT.